Listed here are 22 T cell receptor beta chains from one sample, sequenced in a study of T cells after yellow fever vaccination (dated 2019 in TCRdb). Library creation used 5' RACE. Instrument used: Illumina HiSeq 2500. TCRdb trimmed public reads at Q25 via fastp, called clones via MiXCR and kept in-frame beta chains. CDR3 protein sequences are deduplicated, and each keeps its most common genes and DNA. The sample yields fewer than 150,000 distinct CDR3 sequences; roughly 8% were counted once. About 0.73% of the sample goes to the ten largest clones. The treatment or condition label here, explained by the study, means: live attenuated yellow fever vaccine strain. The source material was CD4+ T cells sorted from PBMCs, sampled 5 days after the yellow fever booster vaccination. Source of these receptors: a man younger than 40 who received the YFV17D yellow fever vaccine.

The CDR3 is CASSRQDSVVYEQYF. CDR3 nucleotide sequence: TGTGCCAGCAGCCGCCAAGATAGCGTGGTCTACGAGCAGTACTTC. The chain couples TRBV4-2 to TRBJ2-7; TRBD2 is a possible D gene (5 bases). CDR1 and CDR2 (germline): LGHNA, YNFKEQ. Trimming cost V 4 bases and J 3 bases, with 16 bases left between them. This CDR3 comprises 15 residues.

This clonotype was seen ten or more times. This sequence joins TRBV6-4 and TRBJ2-1; 10 positions match TRBD2. The germline V gene has CDR1 MRHNA and CDR2 SNTAGT. The junction had 17 bases not matched to a gene; V was cut back by 7 bases and J by 2 bases. The CDR3 extends over 19 amino acids. The CDR3 sequence is CASKPRLAGVSRTYNEQFF. CDR3 DNA: TGTGCCAGCAAACCCCGGCTAGCGGGAGTGAGCAGGACCTACAATGAGCAGTTCTTC.

In this sample, this clonotype turned up many times. This rearrangement joins TRBV5-1 to TRBJ2-4, with D possibly TRBD2 on 5 matching bases. V lost 7 bases and J 8 bases, leaving 13 bases between the germline ends. The germline CDR1 and CDR2 sequences are SGHRS and YFSETQ. This CDR3 spans 12 amino acids. In DNA form, the CDR3 reads TGCGCCAGCCTTGGGAGTGAGGACATTCAGTACTTC. Its protein product is CASLGSEDIQYF.

This clonotype was detected many times. The V and J genes are TRBV7-3 and TRBJ2-3, with D maybe TRBD2 (6 bases). CDR1 is SGHTA, CDR2 FQGTGA, per germline. Trimming took 1 base from V and 3 from J, leaving 11 bases between them. This CDR3 region has 15 residues. The CDR3 is CASSLNGLSTDTQYF. In DNA, the CDR3 is TGTGCCAGCAGCTTAAACGGACTATCAACAGATACGCAGTATTTT.

The chain couples TRBV18 to TRBJ2-3; 8 bases are shared with TRBD2. The CDR3 runs to 14 residues. V shed 6 bases and J 10 bases; nucleotides not matched to a gene: 12. Germline values: CDR1 KGHSH, CDR2 LQKENI. The CDR3 here is CASSPSGGWLAQYF. The DNA for the CDR3 is TGTGCCAGCTCCCCCAGCGGGGGTTGGTTGGCGCAGTATTTT.

This clonotype was recorded a few times. The chain carries TRBV18 and TRBJ1-2; weak D call: TRBD1 (5 bases). The CDR3 is made up of 13 amino acids. V lost 2 bases and J lost 6, with 10 bases in between. Germline V gives CDR1 KGHSH, CDR2 LQKENI. The CDR3 nucleotides read TGTGCCAGCTCACCATCAGGGAAGGATGGCTACACCTTC. Its translation is CASSPSGKDGYTF.

In its sample, this clonotype was seen many times. This chain links TRBV5-1 with TRBJ1-2; D unresolved. Trimming took 0 bases from V and 7 from J, leaving 13 bases between them. Germline CDR1 and CDR2: SGHRS and YFSETQ. The CDR3 is 14 residues long. The DNA of the CDR3 is TGCGCCAGCAGCTTGGAGGAGGGTCGGTCTGGCTACACCTTC. Translation: CASSLEEGRSGYTF.

This clonotype occurred many times. This sequence joins TRBV19 and TRBJ2-3; tentative D call: TRBD2 (7 bases). This CDR3 has 14 amino acids. Germline lookup yields CDR1 LNHDA and CDR2 SQIVND (reference sequence). V was cut by 6 bases and J by 3 bases, with 13 bases left in between. The DNA for the CDR3 is TGTGCCAGTAGAAGGGGGGGTCGGACAGATACGCAGTATTTT. Residues: CASRRGGRTDTQYF.

V is TRBV5-1 and J is TRBJ2-5; tentatively, D is TRBD1 (5 bases). This CDR3 contains 11 residues. Germline V gene sequence: CDR1 SGHRS, CDR2 YFSETQ. Trimming cost V 5 bases and J 5 bases, with 7 bases left between them. The CDR3: CASRQDETQYF. CDR3 coding DNA: TGCGCCAGCAGACAGGATGAGACCCAGTACTTC.

This clonotype was observed a handful of times. The J gene is TRBJ1-2, the V gene TRBV7-9; no clear D gene. The CDR3 has 13 amino acids. The germline V gene encodes CDR1 SEHNR and CDR2 FQNEAQ (reference sequence). Trimming removed 7 bases at V and 2 bases at J, with 11 bases between. The CDR3 spells CASTRTENYGYTF. The CDR3 nucleotides read TGTGCCAGCACCCGGACGGAGAACTATGGCTACACCTTC.

This clonotype was found many times. One junction end disagrees with the germline gene, perhaps due to a read error. V is TRBV28 and J is TRBJ2-1; D possibly corresponds to TRBD2 (5 bases). In germline, CDR1 is MDHEN, CDR2 SYDVKM. The CDR3 length is 15 residues. DNA of the CDR3: TGTGCCAGCAGTCCCCTGGGCTCTAGCTACCATGAGCAGTTCTTC. Translated: CASSPLGSSYHEQFF.

The rearrangement joins TRBV5-4 to TRBJ2-4, with TRBD2 as a possible D gene (5 bases). V was cut by 4 bases and J by 10 bases, with 15 bases left in between. Germline values: CDR1 SGHNT, CDR2 YYREEE (reference sequence). This CDR3 comprises 13 residues. The CDR3 coding sequence is TGTGCCAGCAGCCCTGACACTCGAGGGATTCAGTACTTC. Encoded protein: CASSPDTRGIQYF.

The J gene is TRBJ1-5, the V gene TRBV4-3; D unresolved. Per germline, CDR1 LGHNA and CDR2 YSLEER. Trimming removed 1 base at V and 7 bases at J, with 14 bases between. CDR3 length: 15 residues. This CDR3 reads CASSQVLVRGQPQHF. The CDR3 nucleotides are TGCGCCAGCAGCCAAGTCCTCGTGCGGGGACAGCCCCAGCATTTT.

This clonotype showed up just a few times. The gene calls are TRBV7-2 and TRBJ1-2; D is perhaps TRBD1 (5 bases). In germline, CDR1 is SGHTA, CDR2 FQGNSA. Trimming removed 5 bases at V and 7 bases at J, with 20 bases between. This CDR3 has 15 amino acids. The CDR3 sequence: CASSPTGTAEVGYTF. The CDR3 DNA sequence: TGTGCCAGCAGCCCAACCGGGACGGCGGAGGTTGGCTACACCTTC.

This clonotype was recorded at least ten times. The chain uses TRBV2 and TRBJ2-1, with 8 nucleotides matching TRBD2. The CDR3 loop spans 15 amino acids. The V and J ends lost 5 bases and 2 bases, in that order; junction bases with no gene match: 5. Germline V CDR1 and CDR2: SNHLY, FYNNEI. The CDR3 spells CASSLLAVTYNEQFF. CDR3 nucleotides: TGTGCCAGCAGTCTACTAGCGGTGACCTACAATGAGCAGTTCTTC.

This clonotype was detected ten times or more. The chain has TRBV10-3 and TRBJ2-5, with TRBD1 matching 11 bases. Germline loops: CDR1 ENHRY, CDR2 SYGVKD. Trimming removed 10 bases from V and 4 bases from J; junction bases left unmatched: 8. The CDR3 totals 14 residues. The CDR3 loop is CATPRTGGRETQYF. The DNA for the CDR3 is TGTGCCACCCCCCGGACAGGGGGCAGAGAGACCCAGTACTTC.

This clonotype was found many times. The chain couples TRBV4-2 to TRBJ2-2; D is uncertain. Per germline, CDR1 LGHNA and CDR2 YNFKEQ. The CDR3 has 14 amino acids. V gave up 0 bases and J gave up 4 bases, with 6 bases separating them. The CDR3 loop reads CASSQDRPTGELFF. Written as DNA, the CDR3 is TGTGCCAGCAGCCAAGATCGACCCACCGGGGAGCTGTTTTTT.

This clonotype has ten or more counts. The V and J genes are TRBV5-4 and TRBJ2-1; 14 bases map to TRBD2. This CDR3 contains 17 residues. Trimming at V came to 5 bases and at J to 8 bases, leaving 12 bases not matched to a gene. Germline V gene sequence: CDR1 SGHNT, CDR2 YYREEE (reference sequence). The CDR3 protein is CASSWDGLAGGEDEQFF. The DNA for the CDR3 is TGTGCCAGCAGTTGGGATGGACTAGCGGGAGGAGAGGATGAGCAGTTCTTC. Filled out from reference TRBV5-4 and TRBJ2-1, the complete variable domain reads ETGVTQSPTHLIKTRGQQVTLRCSSQSGHNTVSWYQQALGQGPQFIFQYYREEENGRGNFPPRFSGLQFPNYSSELNVNALELDDSALYLCASSWDGLAGGEDEQFFGPGTRLTVL.

Ten or more counts support this clonotype. J is TRBJ2-3 and V is TRBV7-2; D call uncertain. Trimming pared 2 bases from V and 1 base from J, leaving 10 bases between. The CDR3 runs to 15 residues. The germline V gene encodes CDR1 SGHTA and CDR2 FQGNSA. This CDR3 reads CASSLQVSGTDTQYF. The CDR3 coding sequence is TGTGCCAGCAGCTTACAAGTTTCGGGCACAGATACGCAGTATTTT.

This clonotype was recorded a few times. The J gene is TRBJ2-2, the V gene TRBV20-1, with TRBD2 matching over 10 bases. From germline, CDR1 is DFQATT and CDR2 SNEGSKA (reference sequence). The V segment lost 5 bases and the J segment 6 bases; nucleotides outside the gene matches: 12. CDR3 length equals 16 residues. CDR3 sequence reads: CSALSALAGVPGELFF. The CDR3 DNA is TGCAGTGCTCTGTCTGCGCTAGCGGGAGTCCCCGGGGAGCTGTTTTTT.

This clonotype was seen many times. The chain couples TRBV20-1 to TRBJ2-4, with 10 bases matching TRBD1. V lost 7 bases, J lost 9 bases, and 9 bases stayed unmatched. CDR1 is DFQATT and CDR2 is SNEGSKA in the germline V gene (reference sequence). The CDR3 is made up of 13 amino acids. The DNA for the CDR3 is TGCAGTGTTACGGGACAGGGGTCGGGCATTCAGTACTTC. Protein sequence: CSVTGQGSGIQYF.

This clonotype has a count of ten or more. The chain combines TRBV20-1 with TRBJ2-5; TRBD2 matches at 11 bases. With V trimmed by 6 bases and J by 9 bases, 9 bases remained unmatched. The CDR3 sequence is 13 residues long. The germline V gene encodes CDR1 DFQATT and CDR2 SNEGSKA (reference sequence). CDR3 residues: CSARTSGRGPQYF. CDR3 coding DNA: TGCAGTGCGAGAACTAGCGGGAGAGGGCCCCAGTACTTC.